This T cell receptor beta chain was identified in a study of neurological immune-mediated disorders. Overall study results and limits: Phylogenetic grouping assigned the repertoires of 18 of 34 multiple sclerosis patients to a single cluster of related CDR3 sequences. This cluster may be a repertoire-level signature. It was HTLV-1-associated myelopathy that showed the most TCR clonal expansion, while multiple sclerosis showed the least, falling below healthy controls.

This clonotype was detected many times. Its cognate antigen is unknown. Trimming took 11 bases from V and 0 from J, leaving 4 bases between them. Per germline, CDR1 MNHNY and CDR2 SVGAGI (reference sequence). This CDR3 has 11 amino acids. The method for making cDNA was 5'RACE, and it used 10-nucleotide random UMIs. In TCRdb, the 5' RACE reads were re-called with MiXCR into one record per CDR3 protein. The table records about 78,000 distinct CDR3 sequences, around 4.6% of them present only once. The J gene is TRBJ2-2, the V gene TRBV6-6; D gene unclear. The sequence was obtained from a woman in her twenties or thirties with multiple sclerosis. Sequences were obtained from PBMCs. The CDR3, as DNA: TGTGCCTACGCGAACACCGGGGAGCTGTTTTTT. Translating gives CAYANTGELFF.